This T cell receptor beta chain comes out of a study of cytomegalovirus exposure and HLA in healthy donors. About the research overall: An earlier analysis identified more than 90 million unique TCR beta sequences in 150 million to 200 million T cells. Study findings and constraints: Prediction of most subjects' HLA-A and HLA-B alleles by TCR beta sequences was reportedly accurate. A list of around 160 TCR beta chains associated with cytomegalovirus was given.

The table lists this clone with a count of one. Antigen specificity is unknown. This PCR relied on a set of 60 Vbeta primers and 13 Jbeta primers. Original processing notes: It was a later analysis that counted 75 million to 90 million unique TCR beta chains, of which roughly 11 million were shared. Only in-frame clones appear in the TCRdb table, and some are missing; sequencing was by immunoSEQ multiplex PCR. V and J calls and clone size come straight from that table; D and trimming were deduced from the DNA. The data contain around 84,000 clones, under 80% of them singletons. CDR3 length: 13 residues. Germline V gene sequence: CDR1 SEHNR, CDR2 FQNEAQ (reference sequence). Trimming removed 3 bases at V and 5 bases at J, with 11 bases between.

The sequence came from a human donor in good health. The sequenced sample was PBMCs. The V gene is TRBV7-9, the J gene TRBJ2-7, with a tentative D call TRBD1 (5 bases). CDR3 bases: TGTGCCAGCAGCTTTTTCAGGGAAGACGAGCAGTACTTC. It specifies CASSFFREDEQYF.